This TCR beta chain comes out of a study of blood T cell repertoires in COVID-19. Study details: T cells, B-cell-depleted T cells, or PBMCs provided the cDNA or gDNA that served as material.

Per the germline V gene, CDR1 is LNHDA and CDR2 is SQIVND (reference sequence). V shed 5 bases and J 7 bases; nucleotides not matched to a gene: 8. The CDR3 contains 15 residues. The assay was immunoSEQ multiplex PCR, and TCRdb's table has in-frame clones only and misses some. The profile shows 150,000 to 200,000 clones, 85% of them singletons. The J gene is TRBJ1-4, the V gene TRBV19, with 9 bases aligning to TRBD1. Sequencing input: peripheral blood. The source of this sequence is a human donor with acute or convalescent COVID-19. The donor label of this sample is uncertain. CDR3 protein: CASSALDRGAEKLFF. CDR3 nucleotide sequence: TGTGCCAGTAGTGCTCTCGACAGGGGGGCTGAAAAACTGTTTTTT. The whole variable domain, filled in from reference TRBV19 and TRBJ1-4, reads DGGITQSPKYLFRKEGQNVTLSCEQNLNHDAMYWYRQDPGQGLRLIYYSQIVNDFQKGDIAEGYSVSREKKESFPLTVTSAQKNPTAFYLCASSALDRGAEKLFFGSGTQLSVL.